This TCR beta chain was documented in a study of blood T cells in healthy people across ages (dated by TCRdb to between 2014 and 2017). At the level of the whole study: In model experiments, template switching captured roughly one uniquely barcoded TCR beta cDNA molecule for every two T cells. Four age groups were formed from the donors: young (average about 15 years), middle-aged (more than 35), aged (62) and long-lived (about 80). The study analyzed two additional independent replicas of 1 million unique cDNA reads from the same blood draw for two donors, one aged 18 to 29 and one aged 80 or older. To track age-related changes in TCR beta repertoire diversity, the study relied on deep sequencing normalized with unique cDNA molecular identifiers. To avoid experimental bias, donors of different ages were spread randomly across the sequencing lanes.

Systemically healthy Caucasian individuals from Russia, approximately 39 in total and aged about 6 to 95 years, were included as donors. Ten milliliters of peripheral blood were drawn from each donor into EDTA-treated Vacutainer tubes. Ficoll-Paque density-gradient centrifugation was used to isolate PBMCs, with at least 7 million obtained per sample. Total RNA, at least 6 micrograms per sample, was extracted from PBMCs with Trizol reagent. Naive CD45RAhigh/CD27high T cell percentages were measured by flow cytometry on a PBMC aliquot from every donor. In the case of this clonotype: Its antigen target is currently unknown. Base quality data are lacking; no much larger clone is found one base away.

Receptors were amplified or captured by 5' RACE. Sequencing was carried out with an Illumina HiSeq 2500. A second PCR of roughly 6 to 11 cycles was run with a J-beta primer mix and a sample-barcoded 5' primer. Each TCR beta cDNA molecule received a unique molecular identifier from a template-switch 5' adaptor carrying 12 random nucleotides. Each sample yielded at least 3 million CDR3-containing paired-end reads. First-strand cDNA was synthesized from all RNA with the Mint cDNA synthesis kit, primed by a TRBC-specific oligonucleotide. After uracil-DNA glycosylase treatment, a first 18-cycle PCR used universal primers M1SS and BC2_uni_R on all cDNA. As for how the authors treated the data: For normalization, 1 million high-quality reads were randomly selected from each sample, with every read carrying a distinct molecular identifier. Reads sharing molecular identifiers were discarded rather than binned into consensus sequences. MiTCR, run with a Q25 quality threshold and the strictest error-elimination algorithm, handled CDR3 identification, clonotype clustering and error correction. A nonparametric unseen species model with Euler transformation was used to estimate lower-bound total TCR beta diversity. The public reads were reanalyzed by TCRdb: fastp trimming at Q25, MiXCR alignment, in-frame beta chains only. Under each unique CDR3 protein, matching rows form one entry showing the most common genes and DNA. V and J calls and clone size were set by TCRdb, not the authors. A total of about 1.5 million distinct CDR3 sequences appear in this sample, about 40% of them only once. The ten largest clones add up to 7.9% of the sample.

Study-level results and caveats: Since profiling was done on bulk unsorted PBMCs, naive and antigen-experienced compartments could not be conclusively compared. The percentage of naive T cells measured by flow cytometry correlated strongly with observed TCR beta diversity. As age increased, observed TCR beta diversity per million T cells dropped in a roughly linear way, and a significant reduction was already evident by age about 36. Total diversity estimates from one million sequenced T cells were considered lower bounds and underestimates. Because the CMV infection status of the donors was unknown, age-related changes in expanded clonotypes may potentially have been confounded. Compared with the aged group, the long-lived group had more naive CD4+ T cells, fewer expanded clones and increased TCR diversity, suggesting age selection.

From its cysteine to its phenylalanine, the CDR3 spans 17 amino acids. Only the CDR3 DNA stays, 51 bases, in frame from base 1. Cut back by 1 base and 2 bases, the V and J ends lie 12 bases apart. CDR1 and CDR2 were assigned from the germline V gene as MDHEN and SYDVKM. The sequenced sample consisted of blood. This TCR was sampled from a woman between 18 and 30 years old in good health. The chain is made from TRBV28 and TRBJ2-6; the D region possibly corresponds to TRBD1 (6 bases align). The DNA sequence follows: TGTGCCAGCAGTTTATTCCAGGGGATGACTGGGGCCAACGTCCTGACTTTC. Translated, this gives CASSLFQGMTGANVLTF.